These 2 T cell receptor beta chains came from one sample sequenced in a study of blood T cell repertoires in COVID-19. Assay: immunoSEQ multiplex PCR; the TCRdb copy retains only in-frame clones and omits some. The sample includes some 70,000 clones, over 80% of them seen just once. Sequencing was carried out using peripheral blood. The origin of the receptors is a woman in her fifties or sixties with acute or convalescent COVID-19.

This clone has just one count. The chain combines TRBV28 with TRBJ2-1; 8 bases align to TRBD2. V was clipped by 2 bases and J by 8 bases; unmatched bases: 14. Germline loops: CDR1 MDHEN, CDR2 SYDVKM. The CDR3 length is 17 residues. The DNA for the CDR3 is TGTGCCAGCAGTTTAAACGGGGGGGCGTTGGAGGGCTATGAGCAGTTCTTC. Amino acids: CASSLNGGALEGYEQFF. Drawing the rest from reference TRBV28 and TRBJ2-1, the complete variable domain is DVKVTQSSRYLVKRTGEKVFLECVQDMDHENMFWYRQDPGLGLRLIYFSYDVKMKEKGDIPEGYSVSREKKERFSLILESASTNQTSMYLCASSLNGGALEGYEQFFGPGTRLTVL.

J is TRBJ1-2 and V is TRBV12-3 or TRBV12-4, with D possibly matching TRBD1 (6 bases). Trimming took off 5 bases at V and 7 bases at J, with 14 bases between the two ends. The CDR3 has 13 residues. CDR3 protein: CASSQGRGSGYTF. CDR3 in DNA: TGTGCCAGCAGTCAAGGGAGGGGGTCTGGCTACACCTTC.